The 22 T cell receptor beta chains given below trace back to one sample, sequenced in a study of T cell responses to AZD1222 COVID-19 vaccine. Sequencing used immunoSEQ multiplex PCR; TCRdb keeps in-frame clones, though not all of them. The data hold tens of thousands of clones, with roughly nine tenths observed a single time. Here the sequenced sample was peripheral blood, taken on day 0 of AZD1222 vaccination. Receptors were obtained from an adult in good health.

The chain combines TRBV9 with TRBJ2-7; D could derive from TRBD1 or TRBD2 (7 bases each). The CDR3 length is 15 residues. The V end was cut by 3 bases, the J end by 6 bases, with 19 bases between. The germline CDR1 and CDR2 sequences are SGDLS and YYNGEE. This chain's CDR3 is CASSAAGRGRFEQYF. The DNA for the CDR3 is TGTGCCAGCAGCGCGGCTGGGAGGGGGCGGTTCGAGCAGTACTTC.

The chain couples TRBV6-5 to TRBJ1-5; D is unresolved. V was pared by 0 bases and J by 6 bases, with 6 bases between. CDR1 and CDR2 from the germline V gene are MNHEY and SVGAGI. This CDR3 spans 13 amino acids. As DNA, the CDR3 is TGTGCCAGCAGTTACTCGAAGGCTCAGCCCCAGCATTTT. Translated, it gives CASSYSKAQPQHF.

The V call is TRBV19, the J call TRBJ1-4; D not certain. The germline CDR1 and CDR2 sequences are LNHDA and SQIVND (reference sequence). The CDR3 contains 16 residues. V was shortened by 4 bases and J by 0 bases, with 12 bases between the two germline ends. CDR3 amino acids: CASSRVHFATNEKLFF. The CDR3 region has the DNA TGTGCCAGTAGTAGGGTGCACTTTGCAACTAATGAAAAACTGTTTTTT.

The chain is built from TRBV3-1 (or the pseudogene TRBV3-2) and TRBJ1-1; D unresolved. V lost 1 base and J 9 bases, leaving 15 bases between the germline ends. CDR1 LGHDT and CDR2 YNNKEL come from the germline V gene (reference sequence). The CDR3 totals 14 residues. CDR3 protein: CASSQAAARPKAFF. The DNA for the CDR3 is TGTGCCAGCAGCCAAGCCGCCGCCCGACCCAAAGCTTTCTTT.

The V call is TRBV6-5, the J call TRBJ2-7, with 10 bases fitting TRBD1. V was pared by 7 bases and J by 6 bases, with 6 bases of the junction left unmatched. The germline CDR1 and CDR2 sequences are MNHEY and SVGAGI. The CDR3 runs 13 residues. The CDR3 region is CASNQWDRGEQYF. The CDR3 nucleotides read TGTGCCAGCAACCAATGGGACAGGGGCGAGCAGTACTTC.

J is TRBJ2-1 and V is TRBV9; D assignment may be TRBD1 or TRBD2 (5 bases each). Trimming left V 2 bases short and J 7 bases short, with 13 bases between. The CDR3 length is 14 residues. Looked up from germline, CDR1 is SGDLS and CDR2 is YYNGEE. In DNA form, the CDR3 reads TGTGCCAGCAGCGTTCAGGGAGCTGGAAATGAGCAGTTCTTC. Translation gives CASSVQGAGNEQFF. The whole variable domain, remainder taken from reference TRBV9 and TRBJ2-1, is DSGVTQTPKHLITATGQRVTLRCSPRSGDLSVYWYQQSLDQGLQFLIQYYNGEERAKGNILERFSAQQFPDLHSELNLSSLELGDSALYFCASSVQGAGNEQFFGPGTRLTVL.

V usage is TRBV5-1 and J usage is TRBJ1-4, with D maybe TRBD1 (5 bases). The V end lost 8 bases, the J end lost 4 bases, and 18 bases lay between the germline ends. The CDR3 has 15 residues. CDR1 is SGHRS and CDR2 is YFSETQ in the germline V gene. CDR3 nucleotide sequence: TGCGCCAGTCGCCTTACAGGTACCAATAATGAAAAACTGTTTTTT. This sequence encodes CASRLTGTNNEKLFF. The full variable domain, its missing parts supplied by reference TRBV5-1 and TRBJ1-4, is KAGVTQTPRYLIKTRGQQVTLSCSPISGHRSVSWYQQTPGQGLQFLFEYFSETQRNKGNFPGRFSGRQFSNSRSEMNVSTLELGDSALYLCASRLTGTNNEKLFFGSGTQLSVL.

The chain recombines TRBV6-1 with TRBJ2-3, with 7 positions matching TRBD2. Germline values: CDR1 MNHNS, CDR2 SASEGT. V shed 3 bases, J shed 2 bases, and the junction held 2 bases outside the gene matches. This CDR3 has 14 residues. CDR3 DNA: TGTGCCAGCAGTGAGCTAGCGGCCACAGATACGCAGTATTTT. Translating gives CASSELAATDTQYF.

The V and J genes are TRBV25-1 and TRBJ2-1; D remains unclear. The CDR3 is 15 residues long. V was trimmed by 4 bases and J by 3 bases, leaving 13 bases between them. Germline assignment: CDR1 MGHDK and CDR2 SYGVNS. The CDR3 protein is CASSASSAFYNEQFF. The CDR3 DNA sequence: TGTGCCAGCAGTGCCTCATCCGCCTTCTACAATGAGCAGTTCTTC. Based on the CDR3 plus reference TRBV25-1 and TRBJ2-1, the full variable domain is EADIYQTPRYLVIGTGKKITLECSQTMGHDKMYWYQQDPGMELHLIHYSYGVNSTEKGDLSSESTVSRIRTEHFPLTLESARPSHTSQYLCASSASSAFYNEQFFGPGTRLTVL.

This clone was picked up one time. The same CDR3 arises from other DNA sequences in this sample as well. V usage is TRBV7-2 and J usage is TRBJ2-3; D is undetermined. The V gene lost 1 base and the J gene lost 6 bases, with 5 bases spanning the gap. Germline loops: CDR1 SGHTA, CDR2 FQGNSA. This CDR3 is built from 12 residues. CDR3 residues: CASSLGADTQYF. The CDR3 bases are TGTGCCAGCAGCTTAGGAGCGGATACGCAGTATTTT.

This chain connects TRBV6-5 to TRBJ1-6; TRBD1 matches at 7 bases. Per the germline V gene, CDR1 is MNHEY and CDR2 is SVGAGI. V trimming: 10 bases; J trimming: 8 bases; junction bases outside the gene matches: 11. The CDR3 runs 14 residues. Here the CDR3 DNA reads TGTGCCACCTTGAATAGACAGGGCGATTCACCCCTCCACTTT. It encodes CATLNRQGDSPLHF.

CDR3 amino acids: CASSGETQDTGELFF. As DNA, the CDR3 is TGTGCCAGCAGTGGGGAGACGCAGGACACCGGGGAGCTGTTTTTT. The chain employs TRBV2 and TRBJ2-2; tentatively, D is TRBD2 (5 bases). There are 15 residues in the CDR3. Germline lookup yields CDR1 SNHLY and CDR2 FYNNEI. Trimming removed 4 bases at V and 3 bases at J, with 12 bases between.

The gene calls are TRBV4-2 and TRBJ2-5; 10 bases are a match to TRBD1. The V and J ends lost 1 base and 3 bases, in that order; junction bases with no gene match: 8. Germline V gene data show CDR1 as LGHNA and CDR2 as YNFKEQ. This CDR3 region has 17 residues. CDR3 DNA: TGTGCCAGCAGCCAAGGCGCCGGGACAGGGGTAAAAGAGACCCAGTACTTC. This sequence encodes CASSQGAGTGVKETQYF.

The chain's CDR3 is CASSLPGGNTGELFF. CDR3 bases: TGCGCCAGCAGCTTGCCGGGGGGAAACACCGGGGAGCTGTTTTTT. This sequence joins TRBV5-1 and TRBJ2-2; TRBD2 aligns across 7 bases. The CDR3 runs 15 residues. Germline loops: CDR1 SGHRS, CDR2 YFSETQ. V shed 1 base and J 2 bases; nucleotides not matched to a gene: 2.

This clone showed up just a few times. The chain recombines TRBV11-2 with TRBJ1-2; D is uncertain. The V end lost 1 base, the J end lost 2 bases, and 5 bases lay between the germline ends. Looked up from germline, CDR1 is SGHAT and CDR2 is FQNNGV. This CDR3 comprises 13 residues. CDR3 bases: TGTGCCAGCAGCTTAGCCACAAACTATGGCTACACCTTC. It encodes CASSLATNYGYTF.

The rearrangement joins TRBV5-1 to TRBJ1-5; TRBD1 agrees at 9 bases. Germline lookup yields CDR1 SGHRS and CDR2 YFSETQ. The CDR3 is 14 residues long. V was pared by 4 bases and J by 7 bases, with 6 bases of the junction left unmatched. This CDR3 reads CASSAGQGGQPQHF. The CDR3 bases are TGCGCCAGCAGCGCGGGACAGGGCGGCCAGCCCCAGCATTTT.

The V and J genes are TRBV3-1 (or the pseudogene TRBV3-2) and TRBJ1-1; D possibly corresponds to TRBD1 (6 bases). Germline-derived CDR1 and CDR2 are LGHDT and YNNKEL (reference sequence). The length of the CDR3 is 15 residues. Trimming cost V 4 bases and J 1 base, with 13 bases left between them. The CDR3 DNA reads TGTGCCAGCAGCCCCTGGGACACCCCGAACACTGAAGCTTTCTTT. Protein sequence: CASSPWDTPNTEAFF.

V gene TRBV19 combines with J gene TRBJ1-1; weak D call: TRBD1 (5 bases). V was clipped by 5 bases and J by 7 bases, with 8 bases between them. Germline CDR1 reads LNHDA; CDR2 reads SQIVND (reference sequence). This CDR3 comprises 11 residues. The CDR3, as DNA: TGTGCCAGTAGTGGGGCTCTTGAAGCTTTCTTT. This gives the protein CASSGALEAFF.

V is TRBV3-1 (or the pseudogene TRBV3-2) and J is TRBJ1-2, with unresolved D. V gave up 3 bases and J gave up 2 bases, with 10 bases separating them. The germline V gene has CDR1 LGHDT and CDR2 YNNKEL (reference sequence). The CDR3 sequence is 14 residues long. DNA of the CDR3: TGTGCCAGCAGCCATCCAGAGAGAAACTATGGCTACACCTTC. Translation gives CASSHPERNYGYTF.

The CDR3 reads CASRPVGSEGYTF. CDR3 sequence (DNA): TGCGCCAGCAGACCGGTGGGGTCGGAGGGCTACACCTTC. The chain uses TRBV5-1 and TRBJ1-2; D call uncertain. This CDR3 has 13 residues. CDR1 and CDR2 from the germline V gene are SGHRS and YFSETQ. V was cut by 5 bases and J by 8 bases, with 16 bases left in between. The whole variable domain, filled in from reference TRBV5-1 and TRBJ1-2, reads KAGVTQTPRYLIKTRGQQVTLSCSPISGHRSVSWYQQTPGQGLQFLFEYFSETQRNKGNFPGRFSGRQFSNSRSEMNVSTLELGDSALYLCASRPVGSEGYTFGSGTRLTVV.

The chain uses TRBV2 and TRBJ2-1, with 7 bases that match TRBD2. This CDR3 has 14 residues. Per germline, CDR1 SNHLY and CDR2 FYNNEI. Losses at the gene ends were 7 bases for V and 8 bases for J; bases not matched to a gene: 11. The DNA of the CDR3 is TGTGCCAGCACCTTCATAGCGGGCGGCGATGAGCAGTTCTTC. Translated: CASTFIAGGDEQFF.

The chain has TRBV30 and TRBJ1-2; TRBD1 matches 7 bases. Germline CDR1 and CDR2: GTSNPN and SVGIG (reference sequence). This CDR3 is built from 16 residues. J gave up 5 bases and V 0 bases, and 12 bases lay outside the gene matches. The CDR3 spells CAWSVPPTGQRYGYTF. CDR3 sequence (DNA): TGTGCCTGGAGTGTACCCCCGACGGGACAGAGGTATGGCTACACCTTC.